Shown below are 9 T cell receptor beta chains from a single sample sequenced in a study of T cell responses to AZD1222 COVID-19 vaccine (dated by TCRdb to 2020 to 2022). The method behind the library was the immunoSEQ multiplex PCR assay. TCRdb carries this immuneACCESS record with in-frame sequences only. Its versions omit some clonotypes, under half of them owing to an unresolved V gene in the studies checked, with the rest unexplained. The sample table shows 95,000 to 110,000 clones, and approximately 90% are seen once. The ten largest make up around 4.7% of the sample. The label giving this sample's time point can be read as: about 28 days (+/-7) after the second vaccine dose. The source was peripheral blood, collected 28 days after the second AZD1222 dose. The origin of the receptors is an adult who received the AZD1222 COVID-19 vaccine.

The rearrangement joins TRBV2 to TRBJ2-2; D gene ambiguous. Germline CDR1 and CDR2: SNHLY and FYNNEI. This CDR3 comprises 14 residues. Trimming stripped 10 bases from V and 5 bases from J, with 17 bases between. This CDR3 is CATYGPGRTGELFF. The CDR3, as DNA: TGTGCCACCTACGGTCCCGGCAGAACCGGGGAGCTGTTTTTT.

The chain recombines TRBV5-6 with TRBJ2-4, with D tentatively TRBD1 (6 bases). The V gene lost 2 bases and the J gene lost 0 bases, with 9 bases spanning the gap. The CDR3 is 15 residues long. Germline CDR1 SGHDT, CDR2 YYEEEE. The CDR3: CASSFAQGAKNIQYF. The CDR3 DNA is TGTGCCAGCAGCTTCGCACAGGGAGCCAAAAACATTCAGTACTTC. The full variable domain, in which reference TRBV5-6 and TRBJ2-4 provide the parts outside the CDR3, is DAGVTQSPTHLIKTRGQQVTLRCSPKSGHDTVSWYQQALGQGPQFIFQYYEEEERQRGNFPDRFSGHQFPNYSSELNVNALLLGDSALYLCASSFAQGAKNIQYFGAGTRLSVL.

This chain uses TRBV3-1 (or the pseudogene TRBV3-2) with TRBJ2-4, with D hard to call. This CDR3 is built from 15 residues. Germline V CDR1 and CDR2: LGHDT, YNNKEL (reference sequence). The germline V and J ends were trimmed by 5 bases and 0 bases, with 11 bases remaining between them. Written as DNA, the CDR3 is TGTGCCAGCAGCTCCACGTTGGGAGCCAAAAACATTCAGTACTTC. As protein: CASSSTLGAKNIQYF.

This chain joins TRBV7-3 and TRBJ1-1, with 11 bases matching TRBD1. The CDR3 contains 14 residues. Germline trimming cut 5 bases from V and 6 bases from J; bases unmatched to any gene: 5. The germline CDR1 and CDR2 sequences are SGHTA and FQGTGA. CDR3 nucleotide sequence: TGTGCCAGCAGCCCCGGGACAGGGGGTCCTGAAGCTTTCTTT. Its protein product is CASSPGTGGPEAFF.

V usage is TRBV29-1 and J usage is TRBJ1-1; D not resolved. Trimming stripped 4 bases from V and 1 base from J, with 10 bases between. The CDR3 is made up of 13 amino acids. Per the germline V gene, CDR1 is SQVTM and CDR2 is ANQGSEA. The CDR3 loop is CSVGGSANTEAFF. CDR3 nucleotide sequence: TGCAGCGTTGGTGGTAGTGCGAACACTGAAGCTTTCTTT.

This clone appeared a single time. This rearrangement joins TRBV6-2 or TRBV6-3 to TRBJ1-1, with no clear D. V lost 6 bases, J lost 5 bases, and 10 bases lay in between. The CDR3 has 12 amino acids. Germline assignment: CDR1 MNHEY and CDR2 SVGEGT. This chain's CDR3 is CASSQPLTEAFF. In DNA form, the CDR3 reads TGTGCCAGCAGCCAGCCCTTAACTGAAGCTTTCTTT.

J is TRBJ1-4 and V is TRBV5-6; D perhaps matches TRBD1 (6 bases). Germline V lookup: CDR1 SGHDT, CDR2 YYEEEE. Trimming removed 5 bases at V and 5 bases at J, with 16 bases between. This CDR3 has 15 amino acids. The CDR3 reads CASRQSTGANEKLFF. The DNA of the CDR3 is TGTGCCAGCAGGCAAAGCACGGGGGCCAATGAAAAACTGTTTTTT.

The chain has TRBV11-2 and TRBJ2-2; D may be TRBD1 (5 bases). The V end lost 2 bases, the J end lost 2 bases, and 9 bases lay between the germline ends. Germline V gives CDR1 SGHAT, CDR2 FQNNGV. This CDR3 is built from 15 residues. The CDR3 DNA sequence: TGTGCCAGCAGCTTACGTCAGGGAAACACCGGGGAGCTGTTTTTT. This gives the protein CASSLRQGNTGELFF. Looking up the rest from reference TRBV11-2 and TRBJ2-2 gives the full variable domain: EAGVAQSPRYKIIEKRQSVAFWCNPISGHATLYWYQQILGQGPKLLIQFQNNGVVDDSQLPKDRFSAERLKGVDSTLKIQPAKLEDSAVYLCASSLRQGNTGELFFGEGSRLTVL.

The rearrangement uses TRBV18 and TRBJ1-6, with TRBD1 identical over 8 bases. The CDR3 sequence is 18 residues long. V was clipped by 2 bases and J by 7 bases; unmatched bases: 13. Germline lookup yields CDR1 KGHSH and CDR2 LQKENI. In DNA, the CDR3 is TGTGCCAGCTCACCAGTTGCCCCGGACAGGGTGGGAAATTCACCCCTCCACTTT. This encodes CASSPVAPDRVGNSPLHF.